These 30 T cell receptor beta chains were sequenced from one sample in a study. TCRdb called the RT-PCR reads again in MiXCR, with one record for every CDR3 protein. The sample has about 700,000 distinct CDR3 sequences, about 14% seen once; the top ten hold just over 3.5%. The material sequenced was memory CD4+ T cells from blood. These receptors came from a female donor in good health, serving as a healthy control.

In the case of this clonotype: A much larger clone differs by one base, so this may be a read error. The V and J genes are TRBV7-9 and TRBJ2-1, with D perhaps matching TRBD1 or TRBD2 (5 bases each). Per germline, CDR1 SEHNR and CDR2 FQNEAQ (reference sequence). The CDR3 contains 17 residues. CDR3 loop: CASSFVHGTVAYNEQLF. DNA of the CDR3: TGTGCCAGCAGCTTTGTTCACGGGACCGTTGCCTACAATGAGCAGCTCTTC.

This clonotype was seen more than once but under ten times. This chain links TRBV20-1 with TRBJ2-1, with 10 nucleotides matching TRBD2. The CDR3 has 14 amino acids. The junction had 6 bases not matched to a gene; V was cut back by 2 bases and J by 8 bases. Germline assignment: CDR1 DFQATT and CDR2 SNEGSKA (reference sequence). The CDR3 protein is CSARPGTSVDEQFF. CDR3 nucleotides: TGCAGTGCTAGACCCGGGACTAGCGTTGATGAGCAGTTCTTC.

This rearrangement joins TRBV6-5 to TRBJ2-7; a possible D gene is TRBD1 (5 bases). The CDR3 runs to 14 residues. CDR1 MNHEY and CDR2 SVGAGI come from the germline V gene. V was shortened by 9 bases and J by 6 bases, with 21 bases between the two germline ends. This chain's CDR3 is CASTPASVGVEQYF. CDR3 DNA: TGTGCCAGTACCCCCGCGTCGGTAGGGGTCGAGCAGTACTTC.

The CDR3 loop reads CASSGRDRGNSNEQFF. DNA for the CDR3: TGTGCCAGCAGTGGCCGGGACAGGGGAAACAGCAATGAGCAGTTCTTC. The rearrangement joins TRBV6-1 to TRBJ2-1; TRBD1 agrees at 10 bases. The CDR3 has 16 residues. Trimming at V came to 4 bases and at J to 6 bases, leaving 9 bases not matched to a gene. Germline CDR1 and CDR2: MNHNS and SASEGT.

The CDR3 loop is CASSSLGASGETQYF. The CDR3 DNA follows: TGCGCCAGCAGTTCCTTGGGGGCTTCTGGGGAGACCCAGTACTTC. The rearrangement uses TRBV5-1 and TRBJ2-5, with D possibly matching TRBD1 (6 bases). The germline V gene has CDR1 SGHRS and CDR2 YFSETQ. This CDR3 comprises 15 residues. V was trimmed by 5 bases and J by 5 bases, leaving 19 bases between them.

There are many counts of this clonotype. The V gene is TRBV29-1, the J gene TRBJ1-2, with D uncertain. The germline V gene encodes CDR1 SQVTM and CDR2 ANQGSEA. The CDR3 loop spans 13 amino acids. V gave up 6 bases and J gave up 10 bases, with 21 bases separating them. CDR3: CSVNQGRQADYTF. CDR3 DNA: TGCAGCGTGAACCAAGGACGGCAGGCCGACTACACCTTC.

This clonotype came up many times. The chain carries TRBV20-1 and TRBJ2-1; D is uncertain. This CDR3 is built from 15 residues. With 1 base removed from V and 5 bases from J, the gap between germline ends came to 15 bases. Germline V lookup: CDR1 DFQATT, CDR2 SNEGSKA (reference sequence). CDR3 protein: CSARGQLGRNNEQFF. The CDR3 nucleotides read TGCAGTGCTAGAGGGCAACTTGGACGAAACAATGAGCAGTTCTTC.

The count of this clonotype is one. The chain combines TRBV18 with TRBJ1-1, with a tentative D call TRBD1 (5 bases). Trimming pared 5 bases from V and 1 base from J, leaving 11 bases between. Per the germline V gene, CDR1 is KGHSH and CDR2 is LQKENI. This CDR3 contains 14 residues. CDR3 nucleotide sequence: TGTGCCAGCTCAGCCGGGGCCCAGAACACTGAAGCTTTCTTT. It translates to CASSAGAQNTEAFF.

This clonotype was seen a handful of times. The chain has TRBV30 and TRBJ1-5; TRBD1 might be the D (6 bases). V gave up 0 bases and J gave up 5 bases, with 14 bases separating them. The CDR3 spans 15 residues. The germline CDR1 and CDR2 sequences are GTSNPN and SVGIG (reference sequence). The CDR3 sequence is CAWSVLTGNDQPQHF. CDR3 DNA: TGTGCCTGGAGTGTACTAACAGGGAACGATCAGCCCCAGCATTTT.

The rearrangement joins TRBV4-3 to TRBJ2-1; 12 positions match TRBD1. Germline CDR1 and CDR2: LGHNA and YSLEER. The V gene end was trimmed by 1 base and the J gene end by 6 bases; junction bases not matched to a gene: 10. The CDR3 extends over 18 amino acids. The CDR3 loop reads CASSQVISGQGAPNEQFF. CDR3 sequence (DNA): TGCGCCAGCAGCCAAGTCATCTCGGGACAGGGGGCGCCCAATGAGCAGTTCTTC.

The chain couples TRBV6-1 to TRBJ2-1, with 7 bases aligning to TRBD2. Looked up from germline, CDR1 is MNHNS and CDR2 is SASEGT. This CDR3 region has 16 residues. V was pared by 6 bases and J by 7 bases, with 15 bases of the junction left unmatched. In DNA, the CDR3 is TGTGCCAGCAGGCCGACTAGCAGACTCCCCTGGAATGAGCAGTTCTTC. Amino acid sequence: CASRPTSRLPWNEQFF.

This clonotype was observed a handful of times. V usage is TRBV10-3 and J usage is TRBJ2-7; D not resolved. This CDR3 spans 13 amino acids. V lost 3 bases to trimming and J lost 0 bases, with 6 bases between them. The germline V gene encodes CDR1 ENHRY and CDR2 SYGVKD. The CDR3 loop is CAISDQASYEQYF. The CDR3 region has the DNA TGTGCCATCAGTGATCAGGCCTCCTACGAGCAGTACTTC.

This clonotype was seen at least ten times. This sequence joins TRBV4-3 and TRBJ1-2, with 8 positions matching TRBD1. The CDR3 totals 17 residues. Germline values: CDR1 LGHNA, CDR2 YSLEER. The V and J ends lost 1 base and 4 bases, in that order; junction bases with no gene match: 11. DNA for the CDR3: TGCGCCAGCAGCCAAGGGCAGGGGGCTGTTCGGACCTATGGCTACACCTTC. Protein sequence: CASSQGQGAVRTYGYTF.

This clonotype was counted between two and nine times. V gene TRBV27 combines with J gene TRBJ1-6; 9 nucleotides align to TRBD1. The germline V gene encodes CDR1 MNHEY and CDR2 SMNVEV (reference sequence). CDR3 length: 15 residues. The J segment lost 9 bases and the V segment lost 6 bases, leaving 9 bases of the junction unmatched. DNA for the CDR3: TGTGCCAGCAGGGGGAACAGGGGGCTCAGTTCACCCCTCCACTTT. It yields the protein CASRGNRGLSSPLHF.

There are a few counts of this clonotype. This chain links TRBV4-3 with TRBJ2-7; D not certain. CDR1 is LGHNA, CDR2 YSLEER, per germline. V gave up 1 base and J gave up 4 bases, with 8 bases separating them. CDR3 length equals 13 residues. In DNA form, the CDR3 reads TGCGCCAGCAGCCAAGCTGAGAGGTACGAGCAGTACTTC. Translated: CASSQAERYEQYF.

This clonotype was seen many times. The CDR3 protein is CASSLATRLYNEQFF. CDR3 DNA sequence: TGCGCCAGCAGCTTGGCCACTCGTCTTTACAATGAGCAGTTCTTC. The chain is built from TRBV5-1 and TRBJ2-1; D remains ambiguous. Germline V gene sequence: CDR1 SGHRS, CDR2 YFSETQ. Between the trimmed V and J ends, which lost 0 bases and 4 bases, there was a span of 11 bases. This CDR3 comprises 15 residues.

The table lists this clonotype with many counts. The V and J genes are TRBV5-1 and TRBJ1-2; D gene unclear. This CDR3 comprises 16 residues. Looked up from germline, CDR1 is SGHRS and CDR2 is YFSETQ. Trimming left V 0 bases short and J 0 bases short, with 12 bases between. The CDR3 spells CASSLDSERANYGYTF. Here the CDR3 DNA reads TGCGCCAGCAGCTTGGATAGCGAGCGAGCTAACTATGGCTACACCTTC. Variable domain in full (rest from reference TRBV5-1 and TRBJ1-2): KAGVTQTPRYLIKTRGQQVTLSCSPISGHRSVSWYQQTPGQGLQFLFEYFSETQRNKGNFPGRFSGRQFSNSRSEMNVSTLELGDSALYLCASSLDSERANYGYTFGSGTRLTVV.

The chain has TRBV7-8 and TRBJ2-1; D is possibly TRBD1 or TRBD2 (5 bases each). The germline gives CDR1 SGHVS, CDR2 FQNEAQ. The length of the CDR3 is 15 residues. Trimming left V 3 bases short and J 4 bases short, with 13 bases between. The CDR3 sequence is CASSLFWDGYNEQFF. For the CDR3, the DNA is TGTGCCAGCAGCTTGTTCTGGGACGGGTACAATGAGCAGTTCTTC.

This clonotype occurred a few times. The J gene is TRBJ2-2, the V gene TRBV28, with D unclear. Germline V lookup: CDR1 MDHEN, CDR2 SYDVKM. The CDR3 runs to 14 residues. V was pared by 4 bases and J by 4 bases, with 10 bases between. The CDR3 loop reads CASSSPASTGELFF. The CDR3 bases are TGTGCCAGCAGTTCCCCAGCGTCCACCGGGGAGCTGTTTTTT. Supplemented by reference TRBV28 and TRBJ2-2, the full variable domain reads DVKVTQSSRYLVKRTGEKVFLECVQDMDHENMFWYRQDPGLGLRLIYFSYDVKMKEKGDIPEGYSVSREKKERFSLILESASTNQTSMYLCASSSPASTGELFFGEGSRLTVL.

This clonotype has just a few counts. The J gene is TRBJ2-1, the V gene TRBV15, with 7 nucleotides matching TRBD2. The CDR3 length is 16 residues. With 0 bases clipped from V and 2 bases from J, the junction kept 4 bases outside the gene matches. Germline loops: CDR1 LNHNV, CDR2 YYDKDF (reference sequence). The chain's CDR3 is CATSRDGLAAYNEQFF. CDR3 DNA: TGTGCCACCAGCAGAGATGGTCTAGCGGCCTACAATGAGCAGTTCTTC.

This clonotype was seen repeatedly, ten times or more. The chain recombines TRBV5-1 with TRBJ2-7; TRBD2 matches 12 bases. Germline V CDR1 and CDR2: SGHRS, YFSETQ. J was trimmed by 1 base and V by 5 bases; bases with no gene match: 7. The CDR3 contains 16 residues. Here the CDR3 reads CASRYGLAGQSYEQYF. CDR3 in DNA: TGCGCCAGCAGATACGGACTAGCGGGACAGTCCTACGAGCAGTACTTC.

This chain links TRBV7-9 with TRBJ2-7; 7 nucleotides agree with TRBD2. Looked up from germline, CDR1 is SEHNR and CDR2 is FQNEAQ (reference sequence). The junction had 12 bases not matched to a gene; V was cut back by 5 bases and J by 2 bases. The CDR3 extends over 16 amino acids. CDR3 in DNA: TGTGCCAGCAGCCCGCTACATGGCGGGAGACCCTACGAGCAGTACTTC. Its translation: CASSPLHGGRPYEQYF.

This clonotype appeared many times. The chain joins TRBV20-1 to TRBJ1-2; D ambiguous. This CDR3 region has 12 residues. V lost 4 bases to trimming and J lost 6 bases, with 12 bases between them. Germline assignment: CDR1 DFQATT and CDR2 SNEGSKA (reference sequence). CDR3 sequence (DNA): TGCAGTGCTAAAACTGAATCCCATGGCTACACCTTC. Amino acids: CSAKTESHGYTF.

This clonotype was found a few times. The CDR3 nucleotides read TGCGCCAGCCTGCAGGGGCCGGGGGCTGAAGCTTTCTTT. Translating gives CASLQGPGAEAFF. The chain is built from TRBV5-1 and TRBJ1-1; weak D call: TRBD1 (6 bases). This CDR3 comprises 13 residues. CDR1 and CDR2 from the germline V gene are SGHRS and YFSETQ. Trimming cost V 7 bases and J 6 bases, with 16 bases left between them.

This clonotype was seen only once. This sequence joins TRBV2 and TRBJ2-1; D possibly corresponds to TRBD2 (5 bases). Germline V lookup: CDR1 SNHLY, CDR2 FYNNEI. V was cut by 8 bases and J by 6 bases, with 14 bases left in between. The CDR3 is made up of 13 amino acids. This chain's CDR3 is CASEGPRTNEQFF. CDR3 sequence (DNA): TGTGCCAGCGAGGGCCCTAGAACCAATGAGCAGTTCTTC.

This clonotype has a handful of counts. The rearrangement uses TRBV6-2 or TRBV6-3 and TRBJ2-5, with 8 positions matching TRBD1. The CDR3 totals 14 residues. V trimming: 5 bases; J trimming: 5 bases; junction bases outside the gene matches: 7. Germline CDR1 reads MNHEY; CDR2 reads SVGEGT. The CDR3 DNA sequence: TGTGCCAGCAGTCTGTGGACAGGGAGCGAGACCCAGTACTTC. Amino acid sequence: CASSLWTGSETQYF.

This clonotype was seen only a few times. The rearrangement uses TRBV15 and TRBJ2-3; 8 positions match TRBD2. Trimming took 2 bases from V and 4 from J; bases not matched to a gene: 5. The germline gives CDR1 LNHNV, CDR2 YYDKDF (reference sequence). The CDR3 is 15 amino acids. The CDR3 here is CATSRSGLASDTQYF. The DNA of the CDR3 is TGTGCCACCAGCAGATCCGGACTAGCTTCAGATACGCAGTATTTT.

The sample holds a few counts of this clonotype. This chain links TRBV5-1 with TRBJ2-5; possibly TRBD2 for D (5 bases). Germline CDR1 and CDR2: SGHRS and YFSETQ. CDR3 length: 14 amino acids. The V end lost 0 bases, the J end lost 6 bases, and 12 bases lay between the germline ends. The CDR3 DNA reads TGCGCCAGCAGCTTGGGTACTACGGGGAAGACCCAGTACTTC. It translates to CASSLGTTGKTQYF.

Many counts were recorded for this clonotype. This chain joins TRBV7-3 and TRBJ2-1, with D possibly matching TRBD1 (6 bases). V was pared by 5 bases and J by 2 bases, with 13 bases between. CDR1 SGHTA and CDR2 FQGTGA come from the germline V gene. This CDR3 has 15 amino acids. CDR3 residues: CASSPNRDTYNEQFF. The CDR3 DNA sequence: TGTGCCAGCAGCCCGAACCGGGACACCTACAATGAGCAGTTCTTC.

The V call is TRBV6-2 or TRBV6-3, the J call TRBJ2-1; D might be TRBD1 (5 bases). Germline V gene lookup returns CDR1 MNHEY and CDR2 SVGEGT. With 8 bases removed from V and 7 bases from J, the gap between germline ends came to 12 bases. The CDR3 contains 12 residues. CDR3 sequence: CASSDSPNEQFF. CDR3 DNA: TGTGCCAGCTCTGACAGCCCAAATGAGCAGTTCTTC.